Listed here are 13 T cell receptor beta chains from one sample, sequenced in a study of CD8 T cells in Susac syndrome. RNA amounts of about 0.45 to 1 ug underwent reverse transcription with random hexamers. TCRdb reanalysed the immunoSEQ multiplex PCR reads using MiXCR and keeps one entry per CDR3 protein. Of approximately 150,000 distinct CDR3 sequences listed, around 92% were seen once; the top ten hold 0.065% to 0.1%. Sequencing was done on a sample of CD4+ T cells from PBMCs. The receptor source for this set is a human donor in good health.

The count of this clonotype is one. The chain uses TRBV5-1 and TRBJ2-3, with 7 bases lining up with TRBD1. From germline, CDR1 is SGHRS and CDR2 YFSETQ. V was pared by 4 bases and J by 1 base, with 3 bases of the junction left unmatched. The CDR3 sequence is 14 residues long. The CDR3 coding sequence is TGCGCCAGCAGCCCGGGACAGCGCACAGATACGCAGTATTTT. This codes for CASSPGQRTDTQYF. The full variable domain, rest sourced from reference TRBV5-1 and TRBJ2-3, is KAGVTQTPRYLIKTRGQQVTLSCSPISGHRSVSWYQQTPGQGLQFLFEYFSETQRNKGNFPGRFSGRQFSNSRSEMNVSTLELGDSALYLCASSPGQRTDTQYFGPGTRLTVL.

The V call is TRBV27, the J call TRBJ2-3, with D possibly being TRBD2 (5 bases). Trimming took 3 bases from V and 0 from J, leaving 7 bases between them. The germline V gene has CDR1 MNHEY and CDR2 SMNVEV (reference sequence). This CDR3 region has 14 residues. This CDR3 is CASSLRASTDTQYF. CDR3 bases: TGTGCCAGCAGTTTGAGGGCTAGCACAGATACGCAGTATTTT.

The chain has TRBV29-1 and TRBJ2-2, with a weak D call TRBD2 (5 bases). The CDR3 extends over 14 amino acids. The germline CDR1 and CDR2 sequences are SQVTM and ANQGSEA. Trimming removed 3 bases at V and 5 bases at J, with 13 bases between. The DNA of the CDR3 is TGCAGCGTTGAGAACCGGGCGGGTACCGGGGAGCTGTTTTTT. Translating gives CSVENRAGTGELFF.

The chain employs TRBV7-8 and TRBJ2-7, with D tentatively TRBD2 (5 bases). V was cut by 5 bases and J by 0 bases, with 17 bases left in between. The CDR3 is 16 residues long. CDR1 SGHVS and CDR2 FQNEAQ come from the germline V gene. This chain's CDR3 is CASSPHRLSGSYEQYF. CDR3 in DNA: TGTGCCAGCAGCCCTCATCGTTTAAGCGGCTCCTACGAGCAGTACTTC.

The chain uses TRBV11-2 and TRBJ2-1; 7 bases fit TRBD2. Germline V lookup: CDR1 SGHAT, CDR2 FQNNGV. With 7 bases clipped from V and 3 bases from J, the junction kept 3 bases outside the gene matches. The length of the CDR3 is 13 residues. The CDR3 spells CASTGDYYNEQFF. For the CDR3, the DNA is TGTGCCAGCACCGGGGACTACTACAATGAGCAGTTCTTC.

The V gene is TRBV29-1, the J gene TRBJ1-1, with D unclear. Trimming shortened V by 3 bases and J by 11 bases, and 4 bases separated the two germline ends. CDR1 SQVTM and CDR2 ANQGSEA come from the germline V gene. CDR3 length equals 8 residues. The CDR3 coding sequence is TGCAGCGTTGACCGGGCTTTCTTT. Amino acid sequence: CSVDRAFF.

The V call is TRBV7-2, the J call TRBJ2-3; 8 bases map to TRBD2. Trimming at V came to 6 bases and at J to 4 bases, leaving 12 bases not matched to a gene. CDR1 and CDR2 from the germline V gene are SGHTA and FQGNSA. This CDR3 has 16 amino acids. The chain's CDR3 is CASRTGTSGRADTQYF. CDR3 bases: TGTGCCAGCAGAACCGGGACTAGTGGGAGGGCAGATACGCAGTATTTT.

The chain recombines TRBV6-2 or TRBV6-3 with TRBJ2-1; 7 positions match TRBD2. In germline, CDR1 is MNHEY, CDR2 SVGEGT. V shed 5 bases, J shed 3 bases, and the junction held 7 bases outside the gene matches. This CDR3 contains 15 residues. The CDR3 is CASSHPSGFYNEQFF. In DNA form, the CDR3 reads TGTGCCAGCAGTCACCCTAGCGGATTCTACAATGAGCAGTTCTTC.

The chain uses TRBV20-1 and TRBJ1-4, with unresolved D. The CDR3 sequence is 14 residues long. Trimming left V 0 bases short and J 8 bases short, with 13 bases between. CDR1 is DFQATT, CDR2 SNEGSKA, per germline (reference sequence). DNA for the CDR3: TGCAGTGCTAGAGATCCCCGGGAGGGCGAAAAACTGTTTTTT. As protein: CSARDPREGEKLFF.

The rearrangement joins TRBV9 to TRBJ1-1; a weak D match, TRBD1 (5 bases). V dropped 2 bases and J dropped 3 bases, with 8 bases sitting between them. This CDR3 region has 13 residues. Germline CDR1 reads SGDLS; CDR2 reads YYNGEE. The CDR3 DNA reads TGTGCCAGCAGCGTTTCACAGGACACTGAAGCTTTCTTT. Translating gives CASSVSQDTEAFF.

The rearrangement links TRBV27 to TRBJ2-7; 7 positions agree with TRBD1. The CDR3 runs to 15 residues. V was clipped by 5 bases and J by 2 bases; unmatched bases: 9. Per the germline V gene, CDR1 is MNHEY and CDR2 is SMNVEV (reference sequence). CDR3 nucleotide sequence: TGTGCCAGCAGTCCCGCGCCGACAGGGCCCTACGAGCAGTACTTC. This encodes CASSPAPTGPYEQYF.

This clonotype was seen only a few times. V usage is TRBV30 and J usage is TRBJ2-7; D might be TRBD1 or TRBD2, each matching 6 bases. CDR1 GTSNPN and CDR2 SVGIG come from the germline V gene (reference sequence). CDR3 length: 13 residues. Trimming stripped 2 bases from V and 6 bases from J, with 14 bases between. The CDR3 loop is CAWSPRGGFEQYF. CDR3 coding DNA: TGTGCCTGGAGTCCCAGGGGAGGTTTCGAGCAGTACTTC.

This sequence joins TRBV20-1 and TRBJ1-5; TRBD1 aligns across 11 bases. The CDR3 sequence is 14 residues long. Losses at the gene ends were 6 bases for V and 6 bases for J; bases not matched to a gene: 7. CDR1 DFQATT and CDR2 SNEGSKA come from the germline V gene (reference sequence). The CDR3 bases are TGCAGTGCAACCGGGACAGGGGGAGGTCAGCCCCAGCATTTT. Amino acids: CSATGTGGGQPQHF.